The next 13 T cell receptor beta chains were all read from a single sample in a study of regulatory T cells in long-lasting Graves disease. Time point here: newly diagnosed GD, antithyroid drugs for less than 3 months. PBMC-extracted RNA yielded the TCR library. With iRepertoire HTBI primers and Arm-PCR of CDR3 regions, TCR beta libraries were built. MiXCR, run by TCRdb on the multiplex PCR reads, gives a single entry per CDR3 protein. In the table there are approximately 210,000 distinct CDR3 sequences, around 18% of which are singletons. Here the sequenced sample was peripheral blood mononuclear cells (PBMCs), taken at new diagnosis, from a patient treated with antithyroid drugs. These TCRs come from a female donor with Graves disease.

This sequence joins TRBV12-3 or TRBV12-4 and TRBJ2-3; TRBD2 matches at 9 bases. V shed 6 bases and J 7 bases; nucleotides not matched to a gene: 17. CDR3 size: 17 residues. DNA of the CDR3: TGTGCCAGCAGCTATCCCCGGACTAGCGTAATACTTCATACGCAGTATTTT. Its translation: CASSYPRTSVILHTQYF.

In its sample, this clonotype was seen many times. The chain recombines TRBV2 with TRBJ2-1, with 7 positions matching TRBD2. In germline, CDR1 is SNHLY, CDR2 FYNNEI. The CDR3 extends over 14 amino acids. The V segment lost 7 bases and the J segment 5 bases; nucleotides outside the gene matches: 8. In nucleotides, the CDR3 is TGTGCCAGCACCGACCGGGGGAGGGACAATGAGCAGTTCTTC. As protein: CASTDRGRDNEQFF.

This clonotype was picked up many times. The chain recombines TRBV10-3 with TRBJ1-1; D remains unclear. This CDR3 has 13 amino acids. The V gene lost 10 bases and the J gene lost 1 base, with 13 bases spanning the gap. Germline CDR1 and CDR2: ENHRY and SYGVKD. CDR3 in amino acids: CASTPDWNTEAFF. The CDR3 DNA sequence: TGTGCCAGCACCCCCGACTGGAACACTGAAGCTTTCTTT.

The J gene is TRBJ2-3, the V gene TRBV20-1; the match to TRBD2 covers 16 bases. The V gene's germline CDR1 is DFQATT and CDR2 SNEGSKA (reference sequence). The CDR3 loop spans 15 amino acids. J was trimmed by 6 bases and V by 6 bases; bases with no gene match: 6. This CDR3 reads CSATGTSGRADTQYF. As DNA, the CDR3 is TGCAGTGCAACCGGGACTAGCGGGAGGGCCGATACGCAGTATTTT.

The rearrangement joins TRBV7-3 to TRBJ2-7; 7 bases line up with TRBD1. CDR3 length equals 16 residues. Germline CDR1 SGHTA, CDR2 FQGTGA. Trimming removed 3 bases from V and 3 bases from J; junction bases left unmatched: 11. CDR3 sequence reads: CASSFFPPRQGYEQYF. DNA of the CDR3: TGTGCCAGCAGCTTTTTCCCCCCTCGACAGGGCTACGAGCAGTACTTC. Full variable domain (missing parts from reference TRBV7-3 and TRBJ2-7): GAGVSQTPSNKVTEKGKYVELRCDPISGHTALYWYRQSLGQGPEFLIYFQGTGAADDSGLPNDRFFAVRPEGSVSTLKIQRTERGDSAVYLCASSFFPPRQGYEQYFGPGTRLTVT.

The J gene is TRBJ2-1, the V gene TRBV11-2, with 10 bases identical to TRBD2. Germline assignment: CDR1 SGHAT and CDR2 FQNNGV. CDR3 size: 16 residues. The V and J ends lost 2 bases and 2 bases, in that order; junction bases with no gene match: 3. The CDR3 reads CASSLSLAGAYNEQFF. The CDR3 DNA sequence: TGTGCCAGCAGCTTATCGCTAGCGGGAGCCTACAATGAGCAGTTCTTC.

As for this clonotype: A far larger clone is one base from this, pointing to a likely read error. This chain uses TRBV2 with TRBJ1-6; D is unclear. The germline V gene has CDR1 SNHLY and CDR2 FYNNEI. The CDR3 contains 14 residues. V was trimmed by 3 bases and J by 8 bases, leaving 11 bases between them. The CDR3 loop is CASSESATDSPLHF. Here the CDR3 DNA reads TGTGCCAGCAGTGAGTCAGCCACAGATTCACCCCTCCACTTT.

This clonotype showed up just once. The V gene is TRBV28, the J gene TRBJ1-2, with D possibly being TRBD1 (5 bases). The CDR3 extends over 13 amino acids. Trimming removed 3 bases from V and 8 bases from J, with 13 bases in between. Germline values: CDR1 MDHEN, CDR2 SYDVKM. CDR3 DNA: TGTGCCAGCAGTTTGTACGGGGCGAGAGGCTACACCTTC. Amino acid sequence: CASSLYGARGYTF.

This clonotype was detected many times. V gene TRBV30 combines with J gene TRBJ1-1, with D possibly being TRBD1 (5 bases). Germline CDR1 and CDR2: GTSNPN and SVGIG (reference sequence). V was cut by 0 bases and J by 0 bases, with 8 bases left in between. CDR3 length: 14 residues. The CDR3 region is CAWSVGVMNTEAFF. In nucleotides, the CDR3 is TGTGCCTGGAGTGTAGGGGTGATGAACACTGAAGCTTTCTTT.

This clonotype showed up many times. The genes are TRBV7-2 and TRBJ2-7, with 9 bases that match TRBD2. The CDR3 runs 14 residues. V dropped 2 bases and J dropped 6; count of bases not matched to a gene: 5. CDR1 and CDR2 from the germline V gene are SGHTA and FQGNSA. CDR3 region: CASSLRLAGSEQYF. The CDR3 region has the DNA TGTGCCAGCAGCTTAAGGCTAGCGGGAAGCGAGCAGTACTTC.

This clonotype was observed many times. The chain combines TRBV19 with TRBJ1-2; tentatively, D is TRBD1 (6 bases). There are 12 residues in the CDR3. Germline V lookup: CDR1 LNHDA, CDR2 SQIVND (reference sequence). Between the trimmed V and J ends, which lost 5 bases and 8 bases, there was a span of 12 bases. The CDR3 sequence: CASSWGAGGYTF. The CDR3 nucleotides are TGTGCCAGTAGTTGGGGGGCTGGAGGCTACACCTTC.

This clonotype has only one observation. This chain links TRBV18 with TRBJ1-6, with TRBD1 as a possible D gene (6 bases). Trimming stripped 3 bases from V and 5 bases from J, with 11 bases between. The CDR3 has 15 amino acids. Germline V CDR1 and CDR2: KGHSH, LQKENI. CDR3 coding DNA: TGTGCCAGCTCACCCGCCGGGACAAATAATTCACCCCTCCACTTT. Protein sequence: CASSPAGTNNSPLHF.

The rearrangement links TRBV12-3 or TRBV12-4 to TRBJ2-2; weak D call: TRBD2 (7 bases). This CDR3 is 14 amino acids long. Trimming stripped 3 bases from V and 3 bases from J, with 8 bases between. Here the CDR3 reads CASSLGGHTGELFF. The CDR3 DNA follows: TGTGCCAGCAGTTTGGGGGGGCACACCGGGGAGCTGTTTTTT.